These T cell receptor beta chains were read from a single sample in a study of blood T cell repertoires in COVID-19. Repertoires were generated with immunoSEQ multiplex PCR, while TCRdb's copy carries only in-frame clones and drops some. Found here are about 190,000 clones, more than 75% of them singletons; the top ten hold about a sixth. Source material: PBMCs or T cells enriched from blood (not recorded which). These TCRs come from a woman between 50 and 59 years old with acute COVID-19. The CDR3 runs from the conserved cysteine through the conserved F or W. D genes are given only for firm matches. Expanded clones are given a class, and other clones once, few, many or no size at all.

d_call	v_call	j_call	clone_size	cdr3_aa	cdr3_nt
NA	TRBV3-1/TRBV3-2	TRBJ1-2	many	CASSQGSRDSVLVGYTF	TGTGCCAGCAGCCAAGGAAGCAGGGACTCGGTTCTGGTTGGCTACACCTTC
NA	TRBV6-5	TRBJ2-5	NA	CASRLGQKETQYF	TGTGCCAGCAGATTAGGACAGAAAGAGACCCAGTACTTC
TRBD1	TRBV29-1	TRBJ1-4	NA	CSVVGVGQGAEKLFF	TGCAGCGTTGTAGGGGTAGGACAGGGGGCAGAAAAACTGTTTTTT
TRBD2	TRBV28	TRBJ2-1	NA	CASSFRLAEVNEQFF	TGTGCCAGCAGTTTTCGACTAGCGGAGGTAAATGAGCAGTTCTTC
NA	TRBV30	TRBJ2-1	NA	CAWSDRGWGEQFF	TGTGCCTGGAGTGATAGGGGTTGGGGTGAGCAGTTCTTC
NA	TRBV5-1	TRBJ1-3	NA	CASSLEGRGYSGNTIYF	TGCGCCAGCAGCTTGGAGGGTCGCGGGTACTCTGGAAACACCATATATTTT
NA	TRBV5-1	TRBJ2-5	NA	CASSLASGGEETQYF	TGCGCCAGCAGCTTGGCCTCGGGGGGCGAAGAGACCCAGTACTTC
TRBD1	TRBV19	TRBJ1-1	NA	CASSMTGVAFF	TGTGCCAGTAGTATGACAGGGGTAGCTTTCTTT
TRBD1	TRBV7-2	TRBJ1-1	NA	CASSSDRGFFTEAFF	TGTGCCAGCAGCTCGGACAGGGGGTTCTTCACTGAAGCTTTCTTT
NA	TRBV28	TRBJ1-1	NA	CASSKTPTGKGEAFF	TGTGCCAGCAGCAAGACCCCGACAGGAAAGGGTGAAGCTTTCTTT
TRBD1	TRBV18	TRBJ1-4	NA	CASSQIPGTGNEKLFF	TGTGCCAGCTCACAAATCCCCGGGACAGGGAATGAAAAACTGTTTTTT
TRBD2	TRBV11-2	TRBJ2-3	NA	CASSPYVGGGDTQYF	TGTGCCAGCAGCCCCTACGTGGGGGGGGGAGATACGCAGTATTTT
TRBD1	TRBV20-1	TRBJ2-5	once	CSARQGGTQYF	TGCAGTGCTCGACAGGGTGGGACCCAGTACTTC
NA	TRBV28	TRBJ1-2	NA	CASSFNRVDGYTF	TGTGCCAGCAGTTTTAACAGGGTAGATGGCTACACCTTC
TRBD2	TRBV19	TRBJ2-3	NA	CASTAAGATDTQYF	TGTGCCAGTACGGCAGCGGGGGCGACAGATACGCAGTATTTT
NA	TRBV29-1	TRBJ1-2	NA	CSVTENYGYTF	TGCAGCGTCACAGAGAACTATGGCTACACCTTC
NA	TRBV6-5	TRBJ1-5	NA	CASQREGGRIQPQHF	TGTGCCAGCCAGCGGGAGGGGGGGCGCATTCAGCCCCAGCATTTT
TRBD1	TRBV7-2	TRBJ1-5	NA	CATGTGGNQPQHF	TGTGCGACGGGGACAGGGGGCAATCAGCCCCAGCATTTT
TRBD2	TRBV5-4	TRBJ2-3	once	CASTRTSADTQYF	TGTGCCAGCACGAGGACTAGCGCAGATACGCAGTATTTT
NA	TRBV2	TRBJ1-1	NA	CASSAVMAGTEAFF	TGTGCCAGCAGTGCTGTGATGGCGGGGACTGAAGCTTTCTTT
NA	TRBV28	TRBJ1-5	NA	CASARRGSNQPQHF	TGTGCCAGCGCGAGGCGGGGGAGCAATCAGCCCCAGCATTTT
NA	TRBV19	TRBJ1-5	NA	CASNRRGQPQHF	TGTGCCAGTAACAGGAGGGGTCAGCCCCAGCATTTT
TRBD2	TRBV5-5	TRBJ2-3	NA	CAYALAGGDTQYF	TGTGCCTACGCTCTAGCGGGGGGAGATACGCAGTATTTT
NA	TRBV28	TRBJ2-4	NA	CASKVPGLNIQYF	TGTGCCAGCAAGGTCCCAGGGTTGAACATTCAGTACTTC
TRBD1	TRBV6-5	TRBJ1-1	NA	CASSYDRVHTEAFF	TGTGCCAGCAGTTACGACAGGGTCCACACTGAAGCTTTCTTT
TRBD2	TRBV11-2	TRBJ2-1	NA	CASSLIGLAGGQHNEQFF	TGTGCCAGCAGTCTTATAGGACTAGCGGGGGGCCAACACAATGAGCAGTTCTTC
NA	TRBV6-1	TRBJ2-5	once	CASSDLGWYQETQYF	TGTGCCAGCAGTGACCTTGGCTGGTACCAAGAGACCCAGTACTTC
TRBD1	TRBV7-2	TRBJ1-4	NA	CASSRTGSNEKLFF	TGTGCCAGCAGCCGGACAGGGTCTAATGAAAAACTGTTTTTT
NA	TRBV7-2	TRBJ2-4	NA	CASSLDRSVYSVLNIQYF	TGTGCCAGCAGCTTAGATCGTAGCGTTTATAGTGTTTTAAACATTCAGTACTTC
NA	TRBV11-2	TRBJ1-3	NA	CASSLLWTVAGNTIYF	TGTGCCAGCAGCTTACTCTGGACAGTCGCTGGAAACACCATATATTTT
NA	TRBV24-1	TRBJ2-2	NA	CASGTGSNTGELFF	TGTGCCAGCGGTACAGGGAGTAACACCGGGGAGCTGTTTTTT
TRBD1	TRBV5-1	TRBJ2-2	NA	CASSEGQGVAGELFF	TGCGCCAGCAGCGAGGGACAGGGGGTCGCCGGGGAGCTGTTTTTT
NA	TRBV5-1	TRBJ2-1	NA	CASSFGAANNEQFF	TGCGCCAGCAGCTTCGGAGCGGCGAACAATGAGCAGTTCTTC
NA	TRBV5-1	TRBJ2-5	few	CASSLEIGRGGETQYF	TGCGCCAGCAGCTTGGAGATCGGGCGGGGAGGCGAGACCCAGTACTTC
NA	TRBV6-5	TRBJ1-5	NA	CASSYAYSNQPQHF	TGTGCCAGCAGTTACGCGTATAGCAATCAGCCCCAGCATTTT
TRBD1	TRBV30	TRBJ1-5	few	CAWAYRGRGQPQHF	TGTGCCTGGGCCTACAGGGGGCGAGGGCAGCCCCAGCATTTT
TRBD1	TRBV6-5	TRBJ1-2	NA	CASWDRGSSGYTF	TGTGCCAGCTGGGACAGGGGATCCTCTGGCTACACCTTC
NA	TRBV11-2	TRBJ2-1	NA	CASSRTSQPGNEQFF	TGTGCCAGCAGCCGGACTTCCCAACCGGGGAATGAGCAGTTCTTC
NA	TRBV6-5	TRBJ1-3	NA	CASSYVLGGNGNTIYF	TGTGCCAGCAGTTACGTTCTGGGAGGCAATGGAAACACCATATATTTT
NA	TRBV5-1	TRBJ1-2	NA	CASSENGQFYGYTF	TGCGCCAGCAGCGAGAATGGACAGTTCTATGGCTACACCTTC
TRBD2	TRBV6-5	TRBJ2-1	NA	CAIARLASEQFF	TGTGCCATCGCGCGACTAGCAAGTGAGCAGTTCTTC
TRBD2	TRBV28	TRBJ2-5	NA	CASTSGNQETQYF	TGTGCCAGCACTAGCGGCAACCAAGAGACCCAGTACTTC
NA	TRBV7-8	TRBJ2-1	NA	CASSLPRGEQFF	TGTGCCAGCAGCCTACCCAGGGGTGAGCAGTTCTTC
TRBD1	TRBV11-2	TRBJ1-6	few	CASEGQGGNNSPLHF	TGTGCCAGCGAGGGGCAGGGGGGAAATAATTCACCCCTCCACTTT